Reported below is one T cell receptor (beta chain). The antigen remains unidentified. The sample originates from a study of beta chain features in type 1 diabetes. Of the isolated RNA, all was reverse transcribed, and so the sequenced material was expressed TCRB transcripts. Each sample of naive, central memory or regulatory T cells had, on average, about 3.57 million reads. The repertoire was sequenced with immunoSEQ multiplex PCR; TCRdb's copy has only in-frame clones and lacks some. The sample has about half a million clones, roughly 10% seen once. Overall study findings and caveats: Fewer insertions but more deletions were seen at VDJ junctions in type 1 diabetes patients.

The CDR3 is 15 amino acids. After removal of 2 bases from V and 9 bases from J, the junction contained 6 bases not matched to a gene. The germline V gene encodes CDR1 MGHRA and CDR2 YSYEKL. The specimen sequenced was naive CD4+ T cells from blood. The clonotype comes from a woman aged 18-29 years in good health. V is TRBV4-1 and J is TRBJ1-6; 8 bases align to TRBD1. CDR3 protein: CASSQIGQGGSPLHF. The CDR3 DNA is TGCGCCAGCAGCCAAATTGGACAGGGAGGTTCACCCCTCCACTTT.